A selection of T cell receptor beta chains follows, all from one sample in a study of T cell responses to AZD1222 COVID-19 vaccine. Sequencing was performed with immunoSEQ multiplex PCR; in TCRdb, only in-frame clones are kept and a portion is missing. Among about 270,000 clones listed, 85% to 95% were seen once. The specimen was peripheral blood, collected 28 days after the second AZD1222 dose. These receptors were obtained from an adult who received the AZD1222 COVID-19 vaccine. The CDR3 runs from the conserved cysteine through the conserved F or W. Each record gives: V gene, clone size, CDR3 length, D gene, J gene, CDR3 DNA, CDR3 protein. A D gene is named only where the DNA matches it firmly. Expanded clones are given a class, and other clones once, few, many or no size at all.

TRBV13	once	15	NA	TRBJ2-7	TGTGCCAGCAGCTTAGCCTATAGTTCCCCCTACGAGCAGTACTTC	CASSLAYSSPYEQYF
TRBV12-3/TRBV12-4	NA	13	NA	TRBJ2-3	TGTGCCAGCAGTCCCCAGGTCGGAGATACGCAGTATTTT	CASSPQVGDTQYF
TRBV24-1	once	15	NA	TRBJ2-3	TGTGCCACCAGTGATGGGGGGGCTCCCCTAGATACGCAGTATTTT	CATSDGGAPLDTQYF
TRBV24-1	NA	15	NA	TRBJ2-1	TGTGCCACCAGTAAGAAGGGGATCGGGTACAATGAGCAGTTCTTC	CATSKKGIGYNEQFF
TRBV15	NA	17	TRBD2	TRBJ2-7	TGTGCCACCAGCAGAGGCGGGGGTAGCGGGAGGGCTGGGGAGCAGTACTTC	CATSRGGGSGRAGEQYF
TRBV27	NA	14	TRBD2	TRBJ2-4	TGTGCCAGCAGCCTCGGGGGGGCCAAAAACATTCAGTACTTC	CASSLGGAKNIQYF
TRBV28	once	19	TRBD2	TRBJ2-1	TGTGCCAGCAGTTCCCTGGTTAGTCTAGGACTAGCGGGAAACAATGAGCAGTTCTTC	CASSSLVSLGLAGNNEQFF
TRBV7-6	NA	14	TRBD1	TRBJ1-2	TGTGCCAGCAGCCCACAGGGGGGAACGGCTGGCTACACCTTC	CASSPQGGTAGYTF
TRBV6-5	NA	14	NA	TRBJ1-6	TGTGCCAGCACCGGCAGGGCCTATAATTCACCCCTCCACTTT	CASTGRAYNSPLHF
TRBV28	NA	15	TRBD1	TRBJ2-3	TGTGCCAGCAACCCCAGGGGGCGGGACACAGATACGCAGTATTTT	CASNPRGRDTDTQYF
TRBV2	NA	15	NA	TRBJ2-5	TGTGCCAGCAGTGAGGGTGGGGGGTCCCAAGAGACCCAGTACTTC	CASSEGGGSQETQYF
TRBV28	NA	16	TRBD1	TRBJ2-5	TGTGCCAGCAGTTCCCCCGGGACAGCCCCCTGGACCACCCAGTACTTC	CASSSPGTAPWTTQYF
TRBV10-3	NA	15	TRBD1	TRBJ1-1	TGTGCCATCAGTGAGGCAGGGGGCGCGAACACTGAAGCTTTCTTT	CAISEAGGANTEAFF
TRBV20-1	many	10	NA	TRBJ1-1	TGCAGTGCTATCCGAACTGAAGCTTTCTTT	CSAIRTEAFF
TRBV5-1	NA	11	NA	TRBJ1-1	TGCGCCAGCAACAGTAACACTGAAGCTTTCTTT	CASNSNTEAFF
TRBV2	NA	13	NA	TRBJ2-1	TGTGCCAGCAGGTCCAATGCGGGGAATGAGCAGTTCTTC	CASRSNAGNEQFF
TRBV7-8	NA	18	TRBD1	TRBJ2-5	TGTGCCAGCAGCTTAGGGCGGGGAGACAGGGGGCTTCAAGAGACCCAGTACTTC	CASSLGRGDRGLQETQYF
TRBV19	NA	14	NA	TRBJ2-2	TGTGCCAGTAGTTTCCGGTGGAACACCGGGGAGCTGTTTTTT	CASSFRWNTGELFF
TRBV28	NA	13	TRBD1	TRBJ2-7	TGTGCCAGCAGTCCGGGACAGCTTTACGAGCAGTACTTC	CASSPGQLYEQYF
TRBV6-6	NA	17	TRBD1	TRBJ2-3	TGTGCCAGCAGTCGCAACTACCGGACAGGGGAGACAGATACGCAGTATTTT	CASSRNYRTGETDTQYF